Sequencing of this T cell receptor (beta chain) was carried out in a study of blood T cell repertoires in COVID-19. Study summary: There were acute and convalescent COVID-19 samples, and they came from the United States, Italy and Spain. T cells, B-cell-depleted T cells, or PBMCs provided the cDNA or gDNA that served as material.

This CDR3 has 13 amino acids. The germline V and J ends were trimmed by 5 bases and 4 bases, with 12 bases remaining between them. The germline gives CDR1 SGHDT, CDR2 YYEEEE. Per the study methods: It was from reference gene primer amplification that nucleated cell counts were estimated. Here immunoSEQ multiplex PCR was the method, and the copy in TCRdb shows in-frame clones only, minus some. From that table come the V and J calls and clone size; the DNA was used to work out D and trimming. The sample shows 88,000 or so clones, over 75% of them seen only once. The chain uses TRBV5-6 and TRBJ2-5, with D perhaps matching TRBD2 (5 bases). The TCR was taken from a man in his 60s with acute or convalescent COVID-19. Sequencing input: peripheral blood. The chain's CDR3 is CASSLAPGETQYF. The CDR3 DNA sequence: TGTGCCAGCAGTCTAGCCCCAGGAGAGACCCAGTACTTC. Variable domain in full (rest from reference TRBV5-6 and TRBJ2-5): DAGVTQSPTHLIKTRGQQVTLRCSPKSGHDTVSWYQQALGQGPQFIFQYYEEEERQRGNFPDRFSGHQFPNYSSELNVNALLLGDSALYLCASSLAPGETQYFGPGTRLLVL.